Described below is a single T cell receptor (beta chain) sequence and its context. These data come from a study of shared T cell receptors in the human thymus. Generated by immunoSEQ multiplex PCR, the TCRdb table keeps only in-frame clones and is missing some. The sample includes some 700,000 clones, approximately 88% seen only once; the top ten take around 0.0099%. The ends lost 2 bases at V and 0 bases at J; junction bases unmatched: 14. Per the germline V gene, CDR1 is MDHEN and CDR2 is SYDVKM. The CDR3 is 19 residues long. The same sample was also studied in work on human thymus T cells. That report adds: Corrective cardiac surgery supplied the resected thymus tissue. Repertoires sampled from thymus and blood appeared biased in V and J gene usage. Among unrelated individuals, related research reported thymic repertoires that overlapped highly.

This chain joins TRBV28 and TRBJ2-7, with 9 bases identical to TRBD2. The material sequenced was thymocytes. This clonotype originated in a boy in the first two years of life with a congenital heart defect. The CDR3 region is CASSLTTTGGSGSSYEQYF. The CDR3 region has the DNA TGTGCCAGCAGTTTAACCACAACGGGGGGTAGCGGGAGCTCCTACGAGCAGTACTTC.